This T cell receptor beta chain was sequenced during a study of T cells in Graves' hyperthyroidism and ophthalmopathy. Study-wide background: Before treatment of any kind, peripheral blood was taken at initial diagnosis. Overall study results and limits: Blood also contained most expanded thyroid clonotypes above 0.001.

Amplification yielded TCR beta CDR3 regions, with RNA transcripts as the source. In the first-round RT-PCR of the TCR CDR3, the HTBI primer set was used. TCRdb reprocessed the multiplex PCR reads with MiXCR, giving one entry per CDR3 protein. The sample consists of about 720,000 distinct CDR3 sequences, about 17% of them appearing once. The table lists this clonotype with many counts. The target antigen is unknown. V shed 5 bases and J shed 6 bases, with 10 bases lying between them. The CDR3 has 11 residues. Germline assignment: CDR1 SQVTM and CDR2 ANQGSEA. The chain recombines TRBV29-1 with TRBJ1-1, with TRBD1 as a possible D gene (5 bases). The sequenced sample consisted of blood. The TCR originated in a woman between 50 and 59 years old with Graves' hyperthyroidism that later progressed to Graves' ophthalmopathy. The CDR3 region is CSVSVGAEAFF. DNA for the CDR3: TGCAGCGTTTCGGTAGGGGCTGAAGCTTTCTTT.